A selection of T cell receptor beta chains follows, all from one sample in a study of a mutant IDH1 vaccine in newly diagnosed glioma. Their cognate antigens are unknown. Sequenced by immunoSEQ multiplex PCR; TCRdb stores in-frame clones only, minus some. The sample lists some 42,000 clones, about 80% occurring once. The material was PBMCs, obtained from a glioma patient whose treatment included an IDH1 peptide vaccine. These receptors originate from a woman between 45 and 65 years old with glioma. The conserved cysteine and the conserved F or W are not part of the CDR3 here. A D gene is named only where the DNA matches it firmly.

J,V,D,CDR3
TRBJ2-7,TRBV10-3,NA,AISEDSYEQY
TRBJ2-5,TRBV6-1,NA,ASSVSTAQETQY
TRBJ2-1,TRBV27,NA,ASSLSNRVYNEQF
TRBJ1-2,TRBV19,NA,AVSEGKMGYYGYT
TRBJ1-4,TRBV30,NA,AGSSYGIHEKLF
TRBJ2-7,TRBV4-3,TRBD2,ASSQERLAGGSYEQY
TRBJ2-3,TRBV19,NA,ASSPVADTQY
TRBJ2-7,TRBV9,TRBD1,ASSVGQGDEQY
TRBJ1-2,TRBV2,NA,ASTEITGYGYT
TRBJ1-4,TRBV2,NA,ASMVGNRYHEKLF
TRBJ2-3,TRBV29-1,TRBD1,SVEAGGEDTQY
TRBJ1-1,TRBV14,NA,ASSQERGWNTEAF
TRBJ1-6,TRBV7-2,TRBD1,ASSLAGLRGQGKSPLH
TRBJ1-5,TRBV4-3,TRBD1,ASSMRISPEDREDQPQH
TRBJ2-2,TRBV9,TRBD2,ASSASGGAAGELF
TRBJ2-1,TRBV5-1,NA,ASSLAPQSLPGEQF
TRBJ1-5,TRBV6-4,NA,ASSGLIQGSNQPQH
TRBJ2-1,TRBV5-1,NA,ASRLMPGRMIDEQF
TRBJ1-2,TRBV7-3,NA,ASSLWGVYGYT